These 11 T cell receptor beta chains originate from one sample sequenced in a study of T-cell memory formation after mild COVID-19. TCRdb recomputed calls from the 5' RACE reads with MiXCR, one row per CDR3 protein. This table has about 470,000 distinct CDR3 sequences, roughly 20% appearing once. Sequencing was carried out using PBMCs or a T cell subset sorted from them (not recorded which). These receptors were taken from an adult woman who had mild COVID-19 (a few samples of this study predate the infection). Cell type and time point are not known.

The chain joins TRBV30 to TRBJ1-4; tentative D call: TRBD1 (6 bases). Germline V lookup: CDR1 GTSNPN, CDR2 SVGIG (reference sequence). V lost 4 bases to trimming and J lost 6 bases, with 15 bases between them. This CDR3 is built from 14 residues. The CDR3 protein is CAWKTGTSDEKLFF. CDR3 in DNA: TGTGCCTGGAAAACCGGGACATCGGATGAAAAACTGTTTTTT.

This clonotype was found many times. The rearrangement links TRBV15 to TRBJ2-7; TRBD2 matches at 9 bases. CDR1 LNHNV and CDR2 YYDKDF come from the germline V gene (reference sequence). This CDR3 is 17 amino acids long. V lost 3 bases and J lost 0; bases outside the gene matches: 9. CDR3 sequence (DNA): TGTGCCACCAGCAGGTCTCGTGAACTAGCGGGCTCCTACGAGCAGTACTTC. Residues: CATSRSRELAGSYEQYF. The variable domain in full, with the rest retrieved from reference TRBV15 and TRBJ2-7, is DAMVIQNPRYQVTQFGKPVTLSCSQTLNHNVMYWYQQKSSQAPKLLFHYYDKDFNNEADTPDNFQSRRPNTSFCFLDIRSPGLGDTAMYLCATSRSRELAGSYEQYFGPGTRLTVT.

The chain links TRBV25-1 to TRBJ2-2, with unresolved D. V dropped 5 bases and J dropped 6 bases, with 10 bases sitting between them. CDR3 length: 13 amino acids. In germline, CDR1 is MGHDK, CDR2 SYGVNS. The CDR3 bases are TGTGCCAGCAGTAGTCACGGGTCCGGGGAGCTGTTTTTT. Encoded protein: CASSSHGSGELFF.

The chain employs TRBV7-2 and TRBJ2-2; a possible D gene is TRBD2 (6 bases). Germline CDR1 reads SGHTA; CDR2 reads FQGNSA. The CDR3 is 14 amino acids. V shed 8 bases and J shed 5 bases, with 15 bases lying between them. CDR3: CASGLEGRTGELFF. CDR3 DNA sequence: TGTGCCAGCGGACTGGAGGGTAGGACCGGGGAGCTGTTTTTT.

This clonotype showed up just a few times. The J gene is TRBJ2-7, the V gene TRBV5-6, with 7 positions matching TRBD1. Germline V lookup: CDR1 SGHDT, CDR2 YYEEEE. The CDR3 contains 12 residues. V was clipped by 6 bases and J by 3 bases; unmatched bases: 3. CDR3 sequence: CASTRQGYEQYF. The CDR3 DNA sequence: TGTGCCAGCACGAGACAGGGCTACGAGCAGTACTTC.

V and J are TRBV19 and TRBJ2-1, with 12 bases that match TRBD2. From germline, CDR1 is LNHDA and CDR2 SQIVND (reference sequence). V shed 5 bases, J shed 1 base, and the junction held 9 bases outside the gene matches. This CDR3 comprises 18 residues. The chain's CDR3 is CASSSWGLAGGSYNEQFF. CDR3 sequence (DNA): TGTGCCAGTAGTTCTTGGGGGCTAGCGGGAGGGTCCTACAATGAGCAGTTCTTC.

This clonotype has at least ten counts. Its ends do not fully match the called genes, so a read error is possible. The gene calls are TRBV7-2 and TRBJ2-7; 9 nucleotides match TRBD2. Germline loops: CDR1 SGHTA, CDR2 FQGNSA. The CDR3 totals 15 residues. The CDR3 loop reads CASSLAGEVSYEQYF. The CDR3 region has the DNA TGTGCCAGCAGTTTAGCGGGAGAAGTCTCCTACGAGCAGTACTTC.

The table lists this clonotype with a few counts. DNA for the CDR3: TGTGCCAGCAGCTCGGGACAGGGTTTTGGTTTCGGCGAGCAGTACTTC. Its protein product is CASSSGQGFGFGEQYF. The chain recombines TRBV7-6 with TRBJ2-7; 9 bases align to TRBD1. The CDR3 covers 16 residues. Germline V CDR1 and CDR2: SGHVS, FNYEAQ. Unmatched junction bases numbered 13, after V lost 4 bases and J lost 6 bases.

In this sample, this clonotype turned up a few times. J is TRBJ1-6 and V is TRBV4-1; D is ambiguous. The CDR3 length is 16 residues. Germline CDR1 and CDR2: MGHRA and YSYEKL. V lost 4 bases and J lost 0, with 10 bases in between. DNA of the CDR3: TGCGCCAGCAGCCCCACGGAGAGCTCCTATAATTCACCCCTCCACTTT. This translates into CASSPTESSYNSPLHF.

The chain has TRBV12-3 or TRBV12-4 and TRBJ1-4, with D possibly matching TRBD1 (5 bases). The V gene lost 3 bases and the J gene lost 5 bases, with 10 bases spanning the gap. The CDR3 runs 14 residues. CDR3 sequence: CASSFREGNEKLFF. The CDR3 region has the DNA TGTGCCAGCAGTTTCAGGGAGGGGAATGAAAAACTGTTTTTT.

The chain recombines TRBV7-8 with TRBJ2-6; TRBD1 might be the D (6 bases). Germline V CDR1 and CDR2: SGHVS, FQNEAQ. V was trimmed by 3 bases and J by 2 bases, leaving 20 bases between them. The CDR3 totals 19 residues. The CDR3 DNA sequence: TGTGCCAGCAGCTTGCCTGCCAGACAGGAATTAGCTGGGGCCAACGTCCTGACTTTC. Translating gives CASSLPARQELAGANVLTF.